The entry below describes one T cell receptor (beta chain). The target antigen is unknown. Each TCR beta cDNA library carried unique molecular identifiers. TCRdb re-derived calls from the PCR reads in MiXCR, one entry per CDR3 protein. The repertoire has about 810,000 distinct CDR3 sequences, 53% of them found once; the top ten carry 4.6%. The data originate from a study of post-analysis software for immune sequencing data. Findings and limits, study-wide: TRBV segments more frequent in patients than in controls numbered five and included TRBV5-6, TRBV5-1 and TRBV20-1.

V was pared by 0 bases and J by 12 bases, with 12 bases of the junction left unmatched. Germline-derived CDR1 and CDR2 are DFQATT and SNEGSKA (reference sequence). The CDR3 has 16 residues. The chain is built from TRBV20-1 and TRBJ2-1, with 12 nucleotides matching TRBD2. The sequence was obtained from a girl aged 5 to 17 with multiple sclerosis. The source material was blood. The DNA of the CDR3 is TGCAGTGCTAGAGATTCCGGGACTAGCGGGCCGAGACGGCAGTTCTTC. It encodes CSARDSGTSGPRRQFF.